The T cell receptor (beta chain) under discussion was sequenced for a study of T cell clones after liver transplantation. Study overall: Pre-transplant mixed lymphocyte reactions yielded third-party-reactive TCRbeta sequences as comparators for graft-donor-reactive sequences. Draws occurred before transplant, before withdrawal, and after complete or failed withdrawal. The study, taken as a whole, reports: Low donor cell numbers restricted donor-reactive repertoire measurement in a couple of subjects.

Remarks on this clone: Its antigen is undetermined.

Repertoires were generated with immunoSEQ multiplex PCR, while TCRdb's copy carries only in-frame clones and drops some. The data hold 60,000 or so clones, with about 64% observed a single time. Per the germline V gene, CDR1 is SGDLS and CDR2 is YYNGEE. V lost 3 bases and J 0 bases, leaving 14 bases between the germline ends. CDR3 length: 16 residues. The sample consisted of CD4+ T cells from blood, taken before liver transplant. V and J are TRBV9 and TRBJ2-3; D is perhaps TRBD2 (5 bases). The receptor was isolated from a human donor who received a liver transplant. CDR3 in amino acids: CASSARTAPSTDTQYF. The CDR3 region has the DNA TGTGCCAGCAGCGCCCGGACTGCTCCTAGCACAGATACGCAGTATTTT.